These 17 T cell receptor beta chains originate from one sample sequenced in a study of blood T cell repertoires in COVID-19. Measured with immunoSEQ multiplex PCR; TCRdb has only the in-frame clones, and not every one. Seen here are tens of thousands of clones, 90% observed once, and the top ten hold roughly 1.5%. Sequences were obtained from peripheral blood. The receptors stem from a human donor with active COVID-19. The donor label of this sample is uncertain.

The V gene is TRBV4-3, the J gene TRBJ2-7, with 12 bases matching TRBD2. Germline V lookup: CDR1 LGHNA, CDR2 YSLEER. The J segment lost 4 bases and the V segment lost 0 bases, leaving 7 bases of the junction unmatched. The CDR3 is 17 amino acids. The CDR3 DNA follows: TGCGCCAGCAGCCAAGATTGGCTAGCGGGGGGGATTTACGAGCAGTACTTC. Protein product: CASSQDWLAGGIYEQYF.

The J gene is TRBJ2-2, the V gene TRBV19, with a tentative D call TRBD1 (6 bases). V was trimmed by 4 bases and J by 5 bases, leaving 26 bases between them. Per the germline V gene, CDR1 is LNHDA and CDR2 is SQIVND (reference sequence). This CDR3 is 19 amino acids long. The CDR3: CASSRHRVPRPFDTGELFF. The CDR3 coding sequence is TGTGCCAGTAGTAGGCACAGGGTCCCCCGACCATTTGATACCGGGGAGCTGTTTTTT.

The rearrangement links TRBV28 to TRBJ2-1; 9 bases match TRBD1. The CDR3 is 16 amino acids. The V gene end was trimmed by 7 bases and the J gene end by 7 bases; junction bases not matched to a gene: 14. Germline V gives CDR1 MDHEN, CDR2 SYDVKM. CDR3: CASTGTGKFVGNEQFF. The CDR3 bases are TGTGCCAGCACCGGGACAGGGAAGTTTGTAGGGAATGAGCAGTTCTTC.

The V gene is TRBV7-2, the J gene TRBJ2-3; perhaps TRBD1 as D (6 bases). V shed 1 base and J shed 4 bases, with 12 bases lying between them. This CDR3 comprises 15 residues. Germline values: CDR1 SGHTA, CDR2 FQGNSA. CDR3 amino acids: CASSLGFGGADTQYF. As DNA, the CDR3 is TGTGCCAGCAGCTTAGGGTTTGGGGGCGCAGATACGCAGTATTTT.

The chain joins TRBV2 to TRBJ1-2; maybe TRBD1 (6 bases). V shed 6 bases and J shed 4 bases, with 12 bases lying between them. This CDR3 is 13 amino acids long. Germline CDR1 reads SNHLY; CDR2 reads FYNNEI. CDR3 sequence: CASRAGTLYGYTF. Written as DNA, the CDR3 is TGTGCCAGCAGGGCCGGGACACTCTATGGCTACACCTTC.

The CDR3: CASGLDLRNNEQFF. The CDR3 region has the DNA TGTGCTAGTGGTTTGGACCTACGAAACAATGAGCAGTTCTTC. The V and J genes are TRBV12-5 and TRBJ2-1, with D uncertain. The CDR3 extends over 14 amino acids. Germline-derived CDR1 and CDR2 are LGHNT and FRNRAP. Trimming pared 1 base from V and 5 bases from J, leaving 9 bases between.

The rearrangement uses TRBV23-1 and TRBJ2-3, with D possibly TRBD2 on 5 matching bases. TRBV23-1 carries the ORF label, with uncertain function. Between the trimmed V and J ends, which lost 6 bases and 0 bases, there was a span of 10 bases. The CDR3 sequence is 14 residues long. The chain's CDR3 is CASRTSGSTDTQYF. DNA for the CDR3: TGCGCCAGCAGGACGAGCGGTAGCACAGATACGCAGTATTTT.

The chain joins TRBV7-3 to TRBJ1-3; tentatively, D is TRBD1 (6 bases). Looked up from germline, CDR1 is SGHTA and CDR2 is FQGTGA. Deletions cut 6 bases from V and 4 bases from J, with 16 bases between. This CDR3 has 15 residues. CDR3 sequence: CASSVEQGSGNTIYF. The CDR3 nucleotides are TGTGCCAGCAGTGTCGAACAGGGCTCAGGAAACACCATATATTTT.

This clone was detected once. V and J are TRBV4-2 and TRBJ2-2, with D maybe TRBD2 (5 bases). Trimming removed 4 bases at V and 1 base at J, with 10 bases between. The CDR3 has 15 amino acids. Germline V gene lookup returns CDR1 LGHNA and CDR2 YNFKEQ. The CDR3 bases are TGTGCCAGCAGCCCCGCTAGCAGGAACACCGGGGAGCTGTTTTTT. It codes for CASSPASRNTGELFF.

The chain recombines TRBV5-1 with TRBJ2-7; TRBD1 aligns across 7 bases. The CDR3 runs 15 residues. Germline V gene data show CDR1 as SGHRS and CDR2 as YFSETQ. The junction had 8 bases not matched to a gene; V was cut back by 2 bases and J by 3 bases. CDR3 region: CASSLPGQRIYEQYF. The CDR3, as DNA: TGCGCCAGCAGCTTACCGGGACAGAGGATCTACGAGCAGTACTTC.

The chain uses TRBV19 and TRBJ2-7; possible D gene TRBD1, 5 bases. This CDR3 is built from 17 residues. Germline values: CDR1 LNHDA, CDR2 SQIVND (reference sequence). Between the trimmed V and J ends, which lost 5 bases and 1 base, there was a span of 21 bases. The CDR3 DNA sequence: TGTGCCAGTAGTGTGAGAACGGACGTGGGGCCATCCTACGAGCAGTACTTC. The encoded protein is CASSVRTDVGPSYEQYF.

The rearrangement links TRBV28 to TRBJ1-4; D unresolved. Germline V CDR1 and CDR2: MDHEN, SYDVKM. The CDR3 length is 16 residues. Trimming removed 4 bases at V and 4 bases at J, with 16 bases between. The CDR3 here is CASSSTLGSGNEKLFF. The CDR3 nucleotides are TGTGCCAGCAGTTCGACCTTGGGCAGTGGTAATGAAAAACTGTTTTTT.

The CDR3 here is CASSLDSLSEAFF. Here the CDR3 DNA reads TGTGCCAGCAGCTTGGACAGCCTTAGTGAAGCTTTCTTT. The gene calls are TRBV5-5 and TRBJ1-1; D call uncertain. The germline V gene has CDR1 SGHKS and CDR2 YYEKEE (reference sequence). V was shortened by 0 bases and J by 7 bases, with 10 bases between the two germline ends. The CDR3 is 13 amino acids.

This clone has only a few counts. The V and J genes are TRBV10-3 and TRBJ2-1; D not certain. The CDR3 consists of 14 residues. Germline V gives CDR1 ENHRY, CDR2 SYGVKD. Trimming stripped 11 bases from V and 2 bases from J, with 16 bases between. For the CDR3, the DNA is TGTGCCCCCTTCCTTAGATTACCCTACAATGAGCAGTTCTTC. Its protein is CAPFLRLPYNEQFF.

The CDR3 region has the DNA TGTGCCAGCAGCCCGAGGCTGGAGACCCAGTACTTC. It translates to CASSPRLETQYF. This chain joins TRBV7-9 and TRBJ2-5; D uncertain. CDR1 is SEHNR, CDR2 FQNEAQ, per germline (reference sequence). The CDR3 length is 12 residues. The V end lost 5 bases, the J end lost 5 bases, and 9 bases lay between the germline ends.

The V call is TRBV24-1, the J call TRBJ1-5; a possible D gene is TRBD1 (6 bases). This CDR3 contains 19 residues. Germline V gives CDR1 KGHDR, CDR2 SFDVKD. With 5 bases removed from V and 0 bases from J, the gap between germline ends came to 22 bases. The CDR3 is CATSVPDRPSAYSNQPQHF. The CDR3 nucleotides read TGTGCCACCAGTGTCCCTGACAGGCCGTCGGCTTATAGCAATCAGCCCCAGCATTTT.

This CDR3 is CASSHDRPGNTIYF. CDR3 sequence (DNA): TGTGCCAGCAGCCACGACAGGCCTGGAAACACCATATATTTT. The V call is TRBV7-2, the J call TRBJ1-3, with a possible D match to TRBD1 (6 bases). CDR1 is SGHTA, CDR2 FQGNSA, per germline. The CDR3 has 14 residues. V was trimmed by 5 bases and J by 2 bases, leaving 10 bases between them.